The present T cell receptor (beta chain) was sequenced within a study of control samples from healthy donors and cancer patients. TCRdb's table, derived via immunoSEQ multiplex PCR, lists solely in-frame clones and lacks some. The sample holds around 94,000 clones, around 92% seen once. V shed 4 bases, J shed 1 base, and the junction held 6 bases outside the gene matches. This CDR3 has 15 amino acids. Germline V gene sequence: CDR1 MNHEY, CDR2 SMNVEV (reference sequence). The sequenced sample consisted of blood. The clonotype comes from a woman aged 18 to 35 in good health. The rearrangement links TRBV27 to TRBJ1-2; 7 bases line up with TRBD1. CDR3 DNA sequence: TGTGCCAGCAGTTCACACAGGGGTAGTAACTATGGCTACACCTTC. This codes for CASSSHRGSNYGYTF.